The 32 T cell receptor beta chains below were found in one sample sequenced in a study of OX40 agonist ivuxolimab in advanced cancers. Data came from immunoSEQ multiplex PCR; TCRdb stores just in-frame clones and leaves some out. The repertoire consists of 100,000 to 140,000 clones, with under 95% occurring once and the leading ten covering around 1.2%. This sample comprised CD4+ or CD8+ T cells sorted from blood, obtained in a trial of the OX40 agonist ivuxolimab. These receptor sequences come from an adult with an advanced solid tumor such as melanoma, head and neck, liver or kidney cancer.

This sequence joins TRBV6-1 and TRBJ2-1; 9 bases map to TRBD2. CDR3 length: 14 amino acids. V gave up 9 bases and J gave up 4 bases; unmatched junction bases: 7. CDR1 is MNHNS, CDR2 SASEGT, per germline. The CDR3: CASKGLAFYNEQFF. DNA of the CDR3: TGTGCCAGTAAGGGACTAGCTTTTTACAATGAGCAGTTCTTC.

Of note for this clone: The sample carries other DNA sequences with the same CDR3. This sequence joins TRBV2 and TRBJ2-7, with D unresolved. Trimming pared 0 bases from V and 3 bases from J, leaving 0 bases between. Germline assignment: CDR1 SNHLY and CDR2 FYNNEI. The CDR3 totals 11 residues. The CDR3, as DNA: TGTGCCAGCAGTGAAGCCTACGAGCAGTACTTC. It yields the protein CASSEAYEQYF. The full variable domain, its missing parts supplied by reference TRBV2 and TRBJ2-7, is EPEVTQTPSHQVTQMGQEVILRCVPISNHLYFYWYRQILGQKVEFLVSFYNNEISEKSEIFDDQFSVERPDGSNFTLKIRSTKLEDSAMYFCASSEAYEQYFGPGTRLTVT.

The V gene is TRBV7-3, the J gene TRBJ2-1; D gene ambiguous. This CDR3 is built from 15 residues. V was clipped by 5 bases and J by 5 bases, with 16 bases between them. CDR1 is SGHTA, CDR2 FQGTGA, per germline. DNA of the CDR3: TGTGCCAGCAGCCTCACCCAAACCAGAGACAATGAGCAGTTCTTC. As protein: CASSLTQTRDNEQFF.

The chain joins TRBV28 to TRBJ2-5, with unresolved D. Trimming shortened V by 2 bases and J by 1 base, and 17 bases separated the two germline ends. The CDR3 has 17 residues. Germline CDR1 and CDR2: MDHEN and SYDVKM. CDR3 in amino acids: CASSLPFSAFLQETQYF. Written as DNA, the CDR3 is TGTGCCAGCAGTTTACCCTTTTCGGCTTTCCTCCAAGAGACCCAGTACTTC.

V gene TRBV9 combines with J gene TRBJ2-2, with no clear D. Germline V gene lookup returns CDR1 SGDLS and CDR2 YYNGEE. V dropped 2 bases and J dropped 5 bases, with 7 bases sitting between them. The CDR3 totals 13 residues. The CDR3 loop reads CASSVWETGELFF. For the CDR3, the DNA is TGTGCCAGCAGCGTCTGGGAAACCGGGGAGCTGTTTTTT.

This clone was recorded only once. J is TRBJ2-7 and V is TRBV6-5, with TRBD1 as a possible D gene (5 bases). V shed 0 bases and J shed 7 bases, with 10 bases lying between them. There are 13 residues in the CDR3. Germline V lookup: CDR1 MNHEY, CDR2 SVGAGI. CDR3 residues: CASSYSGAVEQYF. The CDR3 nucleotides read TGTGCCAGCAGTTACTCAGGGGCGGTGGAGCAGTACTTC.

This clone was seen only a few times. This sample includes further DNA sequences coding for the same CDR3. The V call is TRBV6-4, the J call TRBJ1-5; D may be TRBD1 (5 bases). CDR3 length: 13 amino acids. The V end was cut by 3 bases, the J end by 4 bases, with 7 bases between. The germline CDR1 and CDR2 sequences are MRHNA and SNTAGT. The CDR3 region has the DNA TGTGCCAGCAGTGAGACAGTTAATCAGCCCCAGCATTTT. Translation gives CASSETVNQPQHF.

The chain has TRBV5-6 and TRBJ2-5, with 8 bases aligning to TRBD1. The CDR3 is 15 residues long. The V gene's germline CDR1 is SGHDT and CDR2 YYEEEE. After removal of 1 base from V and 5 bases from J, the junction contained 7 bases not matched to a gene. The CDR3 sequence: CASSLRAGGWETQYF. CDR3 coding DNA: TGTGCCAGCAGCTTGCGGGCAGGGGGCTGGGAGACCCAGTACTTC.

The J gene is TRBJ2-2, the V gene TRBV11-2, with TRBD1 as a possible D gene (5 bases). V was shortened by 5 bases and J by 2 bases, with 6 bases between the two germline ends. Germline-derived CDR1 and CDR2 are SGHAT and FQNNGV. This CDR3 region has 13 residues. CDR3 in amino acids: CASSQGNTGELFF. The CDR3 DNA reads as TGTGCCAGCAGCCAGGGTAACACCGGGGAGCTGTTTTTT. The full variable domain, with the rest looked up from reference TRBV11-2 and TRBJ2-2, is EAGVAQSPRYKIIEKRQSVAFWCNPISGHATLYWYQQILGQGPKLLIQFQNNGVVDDSQLPKDRFSAERLKGVDSTLKIQPAKLEDSAVYLCASSQGNTGELFFGEGSRLTVL.

This chain joins TRBV19 and TRBJ1-1; D unresolved. Trimming left V 1 base short and J 0 bases short, with 9 bases between. CDR3 length equals 15 residues. Germline V lookup: CDR1 LNHDA, CDR2 SQIVND (reference sequence). Here the CDR3 reads CASSIGAVMNTEAFF. DNA for the CDR3: TGTGCCAGTAGTATAGGGGCCGTTATGAACACTGAAGCTTTCTTT.

As for this clone: A junction boundary mismatches the germline segment, possibly from a read error. The chain joins TRBV6-1 to TRBJ2-7; D unresolved. This CDR3 region has 17 residues. Germline V gene sequence: CDR1 MNHNS, CDR2 SASEGT. The CDR3 region has the DNA TGTGCCATCAGTGAACTCCTTTTGGGATCGAGGCCCTACGAGCAGTACTTC. Protein product: CAISELLLGSRPYEQYF.

V gene TRBV13 combines with J gene TRBJ1-4; a possible D gene is TRBD1 (6 bases). Germline V gene data show CDR1 as PRHDT and CDR2 as FYEKMQ (reference sequence). V lost 6 bases and J 6 bases, leaving 20 bases between the germline ends. This CDR3 has 16 amino acids. Here the CDR3 DNA reads TGTGCCAGCAGTCGATCAACCGGGACATCGGATGAAAAACTGTTTTTT. Its protein is CASSRSTGTSDEKLFF.

This rearrangement joins TRBV11-3 to TRBJ1-1; D unclear. The length of the CDR3 is 13 residues. V was shortened by 3 bases and J by 1 base, with 6 bases between the two germline ends. Germline CDR1 reads SGHNT; CDR2 reads YENEEA. CDR3 nucleotides: TGTGCCAGCAGCTTGTCTGAGAACACTGAAGCTTTCTTT. It encodes CASSLSENTEAFF.

V is TRBV18 and J is TRBJ2-6; possibly TRBD1 or TRBD2 for D (5 bases each). The germline V and J ends were trimmed by 0 bases and 2 bases, with 8 bases remaining between them. CDR1 and CDR2 from the germline V gene are KGHSH and LQKENI. CDR3 length equals 16 residues. Written as DNA, the CDR3 is TGTGCCAGCTCACCACCGGGGGTCGCTGGGGCCAACGTCCTGACTTTC. As protein: CASSPPGVAGANVLTF. Together with reference TRBV18 and TRBJ2-6, the CDR3 gives the full variable domain: NAGVMQNPRHLVRRRGQEARLRCSPMKGHSHVYWYRQLPEEGLKFMVYLQKENIIDESGMPKERFSAEFPKEGPSILRIQQVVRGDSAAYFCASSPPGVAGANVLTFGAGSRLTVL.

The DNA for the CDR3 is TGTGCCAGCAGCTTTGGAGTTCCAAGTGGTGTTTTGAGCGGGTATGAGCAGTTCTTC. Translation gives CASSFGVPSGVLSGYEQFF. The V gene is TRBV11-3, the J gene TRBJ2-1; possibly TRBD2 for D (6 bases). The length of the CDR3 is 19 residues. V shed 3 bases and J shed 8 bases, with 29 bases lying between them. Germline loops: CDR1 SGHNT, CDR2 YENEEA.

The chain combines TRBV28 with TRBJ2-1; 11 nucleotides match TRBD2. V lost 1 base and J lost 0; bases outside the gene matches: 5. Germline V gives CDR1 MDHEN, CDR2 SYDVKM. The length of the CDR3 is 18 residues. Written as DNA, the CDR3 is TGTGCCAGCAGTTTATTTGGGACTAGCGGCGCCTCCTACAATGAGCAGTTCTTC. Amino acids: CASSLFGTSGASYNEQFF.

The V call is TRBV6-1, the J call TRBJ1-4, with 7 nucleotides matching TRBD1. Germline CDR1 and CDR2: MNHNS and SASEGT. J lost 11 bases, V lost 5 bases, and 11 bases had no gene match. This CDR3 has 14 residues. CDR3 DNA: TGTGCCAGCAGTCCTATTACGACAGGGTGGAAACTGTTTTTT. Translating it yields CASSPITTGWKLFF.

The rearrangement links TRBV28 to TRBJ1-5; no definite D call. Germline V gene data show CDR1 as MDHEN and CDR2 as SYDVKM. The CDR3 consists of 12 residues. V lost 10 bases, J lost 5 bases, and 12 bases lay in between. CDR3 protein: CAIEGFDQPQHF. The CDR3 nucleotides are TGTGCCATTGAAGGGTTTGATCAGCCCCAGCATTTT. The full variable domain, completed using reference TRBV28 and TRBJ1-5, is DVKVTQSSRYLVKRTGEKVFLECVQDMDHENMFWYRQDPGLGLRLIYFSYDVKMKEKGDIPEGYSVSREKKERFSLILESASTNQTSMYLCAIEGFDQPQHFGDGTRLSIL.

This clone was seen only once. The V gene is TRBV6-6, the J gene TRBJ2-7; TRBD1 is a possible D gene (5 bases). The V gene lost 3 bases and the J gene lost 0 bases, with 15 bases spanning the gap. The CDR3 contains 16 residues. Germline assignment: CDR1 MNHNY and CDR2 SVGAGI (reference sequence). As DNA, the CDR3 is TGTGCCAGCAGTTATTGGACACCTCTGAGCTCCTACGAGCAGTACTTC. It specifies CASSYWTPLSSYEQYF.

The chain is built from TRBV21-1 and TRBJ1-5. TRBV21-1 is noted as a pseudogene. The CDR3 is 18 residues long. This chain's CDR3 is CASSRDLGGRRVIQPQHF. The CDR3 bases are TGTGCCAGCAGCAGAGACCTGGGGGGGCGGAGGGTCATCCAGCCCCAGCATTTT.

V is TRBV6-5 and J is TRBJ1-4; perhaps TRBD1 as D (6 bases). Germline values: CDR1 MNHEY, CDR2 SVGAGI. Trimming left V 6 bases short and J 0 bases short, with 8 bases between. The CDR3 has 14 amino acids. This CDR3 is CASSWTATNEKLFF. The CDR3 DNA reads as TGTGCCAGCAGCTGGACAGCAACTAATGAAAAACTGTTTTTT.

The chain carries TRBV18 and TRBJ1-1, with D uncertain. Trimming removed 0 bases at V and 0 bases at J, with 5 bases between. The CDR3 contains 14 residues. Germline V CDR1 and CDR2: KGHSH, LQKENI. Here the CDR3 DNA reads TGTGCCAGCTCACCACCTAGTATGAACACTGAAGCTTTCTTT. Protein sequence: CASSPPSMNTEAFF.

The rearrangement uses TRBV4-3 and TRBJ1-5; D is unresolved. Germline values: CDR1 LGHNA, CDR2 YSLEER. The CDR3 loop spans 15 amino acids. Deletions cut 1 base from V and 6 bases from J, with 13 bases between. CDR3 sequence (DNA): TGCGCCAGCAGCCAAGTGGTAGGGCTAGGTCAGCCCCAGCATTTT. It specifies CASSQVVGLGQPQHF.

This clone appeared a single time. The genes are TRBV18 and TRBJ1-2, with D perhaps TRBD1 (5 bases). The CDR3 covers 11 residues. Trimming removed 2 bases from V and 8 bases from J, with 6 bases in between. CDR1 and CDR2 from the germline V gene are KGHSH and LQKENI. The CDR3 DNA is TGTGCCAGCTCACCAGGGGACGGCTACACCTTC. Its protein product is CASSPGDGYTF.

V usage is TRBV10-3 and J usage is TRBJ2-2; 8 bases agree with TRBD1. V shed 1 base and J 4 bases; nucleotides not matched to a gene: 5. The germline V gene has CDR1 ENHRY and CDR2 SYGVKD. The CDR3 contains 16 residues. For the CDR3, the DNA is TGTGCCATCAGTGAGTTCAGGACAGGGTCCACCGGGGAGCTGTTTTTT. Amino acid sequence: CAISEFRTGSTGELFF.

The rearrangement uses TRBV30 and TRBJ2-7, with TRBD1 as a possible D gene (5 bases). The ends were cut back, 3 bases at V and 6 bases at J, with 9 bases in the middle. This CDR3 is 11 amino acids long. Looked up from germline, CDR1 is GTSNPN and CDR2 is SVGIG (reference sequence). CDR3 region: CAWSAGPEQYF. CDR3 nucleotide sequence: TGTGCCTGGAGCGCAGGGCCCGAGCAGTACTTC.

For the CDR3, the DNA is TGTGCCAGCACCAAGGCAGGGGAAGAGACCCAGTACTTC. Translated: CASTKAGEETQYF. The chain recombines TRBV6-1 with TRBJ2-5; a possible D gene is TRBD1 (6 bases). Germline-derived CDR1 and CDR2 are MNHNS and SASEGT. Trimming removed 7 bases from V and 3 bases from J, with 12 bases in between. This CDR3 comprises 13 residues.

CDR3 residues: CASSQDRMPPYNEQFF. The CDR3 nucleotides read TGCGCCAGCAGCCAAGATAGGATGCCCCCCTACAATGAGCAGTTCTTC. The rearrangement joins TRBV4-1 to TRBJ2-1; unclear D gene. CDR1 and CDR2 (germline): MGHRA, YSYEKL. V shed 0 bases and J shed 2 bases, with 11 bases lying between them. This CDR3 region has 16 residues.

This chain uses TRBV6-5 with TRBJ1-4, with D unclear. Per germline, CDR1 MNHEY and CDR2 SVGAGI. CDR3 length: 14 amino acids. V was cut by 2 bases and J by 0 bases, with 4 bases left in between. CDR3 bases: TGTGCCAGCAGTTACCGGGCAACTAATGAAAAACTGTTTTTT. Protein: CASSYRATNEKLFF.

The chain has TRBV28 and TRBJ2-7, with D possibly being TRBD1 (6 bases). V was pared by 1 base and J by 5 bases, with 18 bases between. The CDR3 contains 16 residues. Per germline, CDR1 MDHEN and CDR2 SYDVKM. CDR3 protein: CASSLSWGHYEDEQYF. The CDR3 DNA follows: TGTGCCAGCAGTTTATCATGGGGGCATTATGAGGACGAGCAGTACTTC.

The J gene is TRBJ2-5, the V gene TRBV9, with 11 bases matching TRBD2. Germline-derived CDR1 and CDR2 are SGDLS and YYNGEE. V trimming: 0 bases; J trimming: 3 bases; junction bases outside the gene matches: 10. The CDR3 covers 18 residues. This chain's CDR3 is CASSVDGGASGRKETQYF. The CDR3 DNA reads TGTGCCAGCAGCGTAGATGGTGGGGCTAGCGGGAGGAAAGAGACCCAGTACTTC. The full variable domain, completed using reference TRBV9 and TRBJ2-5, is DSGVTQTPKHLITATGQRVTLRCSPRSGDLSVYWYQQSLDQGLQFLIQYYNGEERAKGNILERFSAQQFPDLHSELNLSSLELGDSALYFCASSVDGGASGRKETQYFGPGTRLLVL.

The V and J genes are TRBV10-2 and TRBJ1-1; tentatively, D is TRBD1 (5 bases). The CDR3 loop spans 12 amino acids. Germline lookup yields CDR1 WSHSY and CDR2 SAAADI. V was pared by 4 bases and J by 4 bases, with 7 bases between. CDR3 sequence reads: CASSGGSTEAFF. The DNA for the CDR3 is TGCGCCAGCAGTGGGGGGAGCACTGAAGCTTTCTTT.